These 26 T cell receptor beta chains share one sample of origin, sequenced in a study of blood T cell repertoires in COVID-19. Clones were read by immunoSEQ multiplex PCR, and TCRdb kept only the in-frame ones, dropping some. The sample has 150,000 to 200,000 clones; 81% are singletons. The sample taken for sequencing was peripheral blood. The receptors derive from a man aged 60 to 75 with active or convalescent COVID-19.

In its sample, this clone was seen once. The chain employs TRBV6-4 and TRBJ1-6, with TRBD1 matching 11 bases. The CDR3 has 15 amino acids. Looked up from germline, CDR1 is MRHNA and CDR2 is SNTAGT. J lost 9 bases, V lost 3 bases, and 4 bases had no gene match. CDR3 DNA: TGTGCCAGCAGTGAGTCGGGACAGGGGGGTTCACCCCTCCACTTT. Its translation: CASSESGQGGSPLHF.

Only a few counts were recorded for this clone. The chain is built from TRBV5-6 and TRBJ2-7; possibly TRBD2 for D (5 bases). Trimming stripped 4 bases from V and 6 bases from J, with 17 bases between. This CDR3 is built from 14 residues. CDR1 and CDR2 from the germline V gene are SGHDT and YYEEEE. In DNA, the CDR3 is TGTGCCAGCAGCCCCAGCGGTTCCACGGGCGAGCAGTACTTC. Translation gives CASSPSGSTGEQYF.

The chain carries TRBV12-3 or TRBV12-4 and TRBJ2-3, with unresolved D. V was cut by 2 bases and J by 9 bases, with 9 bases left in between. The CDR3 extends over 12 amino acids. In nucleotides, the CDR3 is TGTGCCAGCAGTTTACATCAGGAAACGCAGTATTTT. It yields the protein CASSLHQETQYF.

This clone was counted a single time. V gene TRBV7-9 combines with J gene TRBJ2-7; D possibly corresponds to TRBD1 (5 bases). Germline values: CDR1 SEHNR, CDR2 FQNEAQ (reference sequence). The CDR3 consists of 15 residues. V was trimmed by 4 bases and J by 2 bases, leaving 15 bases between them. The CDR3 region is CASSSDAAGTYEQYF. The CDR3 region has the DNA TGTGCCAGCAGCTCCGACGCGGCAGGGACCTACGAGCAGTACTTC.

V gene TRBV27 combines with J gene TRBJ2-7; D unresolved. There are 15 residues in the CDR3. The ends were cut back, 5 bases at V and 3 bases at J, with 17 bases in the middle. The germline V gene encodes CDR1 MNHEY and CDR2 SMNVEV (reference sequence). The CDR3 bases are TGTGCCAGCAGTGAAGTTTTGGAGAGAGGCTACGAGCAGTACTTC. As protein: CASSEVLERGYEQYF.

This chain uses TRBV7-2 with TRBJ1-2; 7 bases match TRBD1. Unmatched junction bases numbered 12, after V lost 5 bases and J lost 3 bases. The CDR3 has 16 residues. Germline CDR1 SGHTA, CDR2 FQGNSA. Here the CDR3 DNA reads TGTGCCAGCAGCCCCCGATTAGGGGGCGTATACTATGGCTACACCTTC. It specifies CASSPRLGGVYYGYTF.

The chain recombines TRBV18 with TRBJ1-2; perhaps TRBD1 as D (6 bases). Trimming removed 2 bases from V and 7 bases from J, with 17 bases in between. There are 15 residues in the CDR3. CDR1 and CDR2 from the germline V gene are KGHSH and LQKENI. This chain's CDR3 is CASSPTQQGATGYTF. The DNA of the CDR3 is TGTGCCAGCTCACCAACGCAACAGGGAGCGACTGGCTACACCTTC.

V gene TRBV5-1 combines with J gene TRBJ2-7; 9 bases are shared with TRBD1. Germline CDR1 reads SGHRS; CDR2 reads YFSETQ. The V segment lost 7 bases and the J segment 2 bases; nucleotides outside the gene matches: 7. This CDR3 region has 14 residues. CDR3 DNA: TGCGCCAGCGGCGAACGACAGGGGGCCTACGAGCAGTACTTC. It codes for CASGERQGAYEQYF.

The chain recombines TRBV7-9 with TRBJ1-6; D unresolved. Per the germline V gene, CDR1 is SEHNR and CDR2 is FQNEAQ (reference sequence). This CDR3 is 17 amino acids long. V lost 5 bases and J 0 bases, leaving 14 bases between the germline ends. Here the CDR3 DNA reads TGTGCCAGCAGCCACAATCAGGCGAGCTCCTATAATTCACCCCTCCACTTT. Amino acid sequence: CASSHNQASSYNSPLHF. The whole variable domain, filled in from reference TRBV7-9 and TRBJ1-6, reads DTGVSQNPRHKITKRGQNVTFRCDPISEHNRLYWYRQTLGQGPEFLTYFQNEAQLEKSRLLSDRFSAERPKGSFSTLEIQRTEQGDSAMYLCASSHNQASSYNSPLHFGNGTRLTVT.

This clone was seen once. CDR3 coding DNA: TGTGCCAGCAGCTCTCTAGCGGGGGGGACCCAGTACTTC. Its translation: CASSSLAGGTQYF. The V gene is TRBV7-9, the J gene TRBJ2-5, with 11 bases identical to TRBD2. There are 13 residues in the CDR3. The germline gives CDR1 SEHNR, CDR2 FQNEAQ (reference sequence). The V gene end was trimmed by 4 bases and the J gene end by 7 bases; junction bases not matched to a gene: 2.

This clone was recorded a few times. The V call is TRBV12-2, the J call TRBJ2-1; no check of the table's D call, TRBD2, against the DNA was made. TRBV12-2 corresponds to a pseudogene. CDR3 length: 16 residues. The CDR3 bases are TGTGCAAGTCGCCTCGGCCCTAGCGGGGGATACAATGAGCAGTTCTTC. Translated: CASRLGPSGGYNEQFF.

This chain connects TRBV18 to TRBJ2-3; 8 positions match TRBD1. The CDR3 loop spans 15 amino acids. From germline, CDR1 is KGHSH and CDR2 LQKENI. Germline trimming cut 9 bases from V and 1 base from J; bases unmatched to any gene: 9. Written as DNA, the CDR3 is TGTGCCAGTTTACCCCAGGGGGCGCGCACAGATACGCAGTATTTT. Protein: CASLPQGARTDTQYF.

The J gene is TRBJ2-7, the V gene TRBV27, with D possibly matching TRBD2 (5 bases). V lost 4 bases, J lost 3 bases, and 16 bases lay in between. The germline gives CDR1 MNHEY, CDR2 SMNVEV (reference sequence). The CDR3 extends over 15 amino acids. CDR3: CASSSYSAGFYEQYF. For the CDR3, the DNA is TGTGCCAGCAGTTCCTATAGTGCGGGTTTCTACGAGCAGTACTTC.

Only a few counts were recorded for this clone. The gene calls are TRBV5-1 and TRBJ1-4, with TRBD1 as a possible D gene (6 bases). V gave up 4 bases and J gave up 8 bases, with 18 bases separating them. Germline V gene data show CDR1 as SGHRS and CDR2 as YFSETQ. CDR3 length: 15 residues. This CDR3 is CASSRLQGRGEKLFF. The CDR3 bases are TGCGCCAGCAGCCGTCTACAGGGCCGTGGGGAAAAACTGTTTTTT. Based on the CDR3 plus reference TRBV5-1 and TRBJ1-4, the full variable domain is KAGVTQTPRYLIKTRGQQVTLSCSPISGHRSVSWYQQTPGQGLQFLFEYFSETQRNKGNFPGRFSGRQFSNSRSEMNVSTLELGDSALYLCASSRLQGRGEKLFFGSGTQLSVL.

The chain uses TRBV28 and TRBJ1-5, with 7 bases lining up with TRBD1. Germline-derived CDR1 and CDR2 are MDHEN and SYDVKM. V lost 4 bases and J lost 6; bases outside the gene matches: 12. The CDR3 loop spans 16 amino acids. The CDR3 loop reads CASSSYRGRGTQPQHF. CDR3 sequence (DNA): TGTGCCAGCAGTTCCTATCGGGGCAGGGGGACTCAGCCCCAGCATTTT.

The J gene is TRBJ1-2, the V gene TRBV14; 10 bases map to TRBD1. The CDR3 sequence is 14 residues long. Germline CDR1 and CDR2: SGHDN and FVKESK. V shed 4 bases and J 7 bases; nucleotides not matched to a gene: 6. The CDR3 DNA follows: TGTGCCAGCAGCCCAGGGACAGGGGTTGGTGGCTACACCTTC. It codes for CASSPGTGVGGYTF.

The V call is TRBV6-2 or TRBV6-3, the J call TRBJ1-5, with D unclear. Trimming left V 0 bases short and J 6 bases short, with 12 bases between. Germline V gives CDR1 MNHEY, CDR2 SVGEGT. The CDR3 is 15 residues long. In DNA form, the CDR3 reads TGTGCCAGCAGTTACTCAGAGGGTTTCCGTCAGCCCCAGCATTTT. The encoded protein is CASSYSEGFRQPQHF.

This chain links TRBV7-6 with TRBJ2-2; TRBD2 aligns across 9 bases. V was pared by 1 base and J by 2 bases, with 20 bases of the junction left unmatched. Germline loops: CDR1 SGHVS, CDR2 FNYEAQ. CDR3 size: 22 residues. The CDR3 DNA sequence: TGTGCCAGCAGCTTAGGAATCCTCACGGGCGGGAGGGCCAGAGGAAACACCGGGGAGCTGTTTTTT. Translated: CASSLGILTGGRARGNTGELFF. The full variable domain, in which reference TRBV7-6 and TRBJ2-2 provide the parts outside the CDR3, is GAGVSQSPRYKVTKRGQDVALRCDPISGHVSLYWYRQALGQGPEFLTYFNYEAQQDKSGLPNDRFSAERPEGSISTLTIQRTEQRDSAMYRCASSLGILTGGRARGNTGELFFGEGSRLTVL.

This chain links TRBV12-3 or TRBV12-4 with TRBJ1-2; D unresolved. CDR3 length equals 12 residues. V was pared by 5 bases and J by 3 bases, with 7 bases between. CDR3 in DNA: TGTGCCAGCAGTGACACTCACTATGGCTACACCTTC. It encodes CASSDTHYGYTF.

This clone was found once. The chain carries TRBV24-1 and TRBJ2-2, with 8 bases that match TRBD1. V shed 3 bases, J shed 15 bases, and the junction held 8 bases outside the gene matches. Germline CDR1 reads KGHDR; CDR2 reads SFDVKD. The CDR3 runs 13 residues. The CDR3 DNA is TGTGCCACCAGTGATCAGTGGACAGGGTGGATGTTTTTT. Translating it yields CATSDQWTGWMFF.

The chain couples TRBV5-1 to TRBJ2-5, with 7 bases that match TRBD1. With 2 bases clipped from V and 3 bases from J, the junction kept 7 bases outside the gene matches. Germline CDR1 SGHRS, CDR2 YFSETQ. The CDR3 loop spans 15 amino acids. Written as DNA, the CDR3 is TGCGCCAGCAGCTTTACGACAGGGTTGAAAGAGACCCAGTACTTC. Its translation is CASSFTTGLKETQYF.

The rearrangement uses TRBV2 and TRBJ1-1; tentatively, D is TRBD1 (5 bases). The germline V and J ends were trimmed by 6 bases and 4 bases, with 18 bases remaining between them. This CDR3 contains 15 residues. Germline V gene data show CDR1 as SNHLY and CDR2 as FYNNEI. The CDR3 DNA reads as TGTGCCAGCAGGCCACACCCCGGGGGAGCCACTGAAGCTTTCTTT. This translates into CASRPHPGGATEAFF.

The chain joins TRBV2 to TRBJ2-2; D might be TRBD2 (5 bases). V was trimmed by 3 bases and J by 4 bases, leaving 15 bases between them. The V gene's germline CDR1 is SNHLY and CDR2 FYNNEI. CDR3 length: 16 amino acids. This CDR3 reads CASSDGTSGATGELFF. The CDR3 nucleotides read TGTGCCAGCAGTGATGGCACCAGCGGTGCCACCGGGGAGCTGTTTTTT.

The rearrangement joins TRBV4-1 to TRBJ2-3, with 9 bases identical to TRBD2. Germline CDR1 MGHRA, CDR2 YSYEKL. Losses at the gene ends were 0 bases for V and 4 bases for J; bases not matched to a gene: 8. The CDR3 totals 17 residues. The CDR3 loop reads CASSQDGAGGWSDTQYF. CDR3 DNA: TGCGCCAGCAGCCAAGATGGGGCGGGGGGGTGGTCAGATACGCAGTATTTT.

The J gene is TRBJ1-5, the V gene TRBV5-6; D is uncertain. Per germline, CDR1 SGHDT and CDR2 YYEEEE. The CDR3 consists of 14 residues. Trimming pared 4 bases from V and 0 bases from J, leaving 8 bases between. The CDR3 reads CASSQTHSNQPQHF. The CDR3, as DNA: TGTGCCAGCAGCCAGACACATAGCAATCAGCCCCAGCATTTT.

The chain joins TRBV11-2 to TRBJ2-3; tentative D call: TRBD2 (5 bases). The germline V and J ends were trimmed by 1 base and 4 bases, with 9 bases remaining between them. CDR1 SGHAT and CDR2 FQNNGV come from the germline V gene. CDR3 length: 14 residues. CDR3 DNA sequence: TGTGCCAGCAGCTTAGGAGGAGGCGCAGATACGCAGTATTTT. Translating it yields CASSLGGGADTQYF.